This T cell receptor beta chain was identified in a study of blood T cell repertoires in COVID-19. Study details: Samples taken during acute and convalescent COVID-19 were collected in the United States, Italy and Spain. PBMCs, B-cell-depleted T cells, or T cells provided the cDNA or gDNA that made up the material.

Per the study methods: Amplified reference gene primers provided the basis for estimating nucleated cell counts. The data were produced by immunoSEQ multiplex PCR, yet TCRdb's version contains in-frame clones alone and is incomplete. V, J and clone size reflect that table, while D and trimming were determined from the DNA. The sample gives about 110,000 clones, 70% to 85% of which show up once; 7% to 9.5% is in the top ten. This CDR3 is built from 15 residues. Between the trimmed V and J ends, which lost 2 bases and 0 bases, there was a span of 8 bases. The V gene's germline CDR1 is SEHNR and CDR2 FQNEAQ (reference sequence).

V gene TRBV7-9 combines with J gene TRBJ1-5; D gene ambiguous. The receptor's source is an elderly woman with active or convalescent COVID-19. The sample comprised peripheral blood. CDR3 in amino acids: CASSLYGDSNQPQHF. The CDR3 DNA follows: TGTGCCAGCAGCTTATACGGGGATAGCAATCAGCCCCAGCATTTT.